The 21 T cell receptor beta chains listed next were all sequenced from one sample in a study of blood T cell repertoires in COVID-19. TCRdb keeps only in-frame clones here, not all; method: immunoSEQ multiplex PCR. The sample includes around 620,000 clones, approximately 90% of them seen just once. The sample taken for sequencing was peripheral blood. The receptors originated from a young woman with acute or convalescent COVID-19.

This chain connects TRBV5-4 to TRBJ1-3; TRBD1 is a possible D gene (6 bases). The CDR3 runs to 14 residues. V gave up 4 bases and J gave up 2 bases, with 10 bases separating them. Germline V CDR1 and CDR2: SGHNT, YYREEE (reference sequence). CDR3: CASSEDSAGNTIYF. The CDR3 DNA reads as TGTGCCAGCAGCGAGGACAGTGCTGGAAACACCATATATTTT.

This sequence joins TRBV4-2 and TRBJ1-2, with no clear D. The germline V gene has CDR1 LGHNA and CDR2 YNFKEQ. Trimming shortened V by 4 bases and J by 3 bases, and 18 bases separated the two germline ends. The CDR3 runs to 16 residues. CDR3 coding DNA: TGTGCCAGCAGCCTCCCCGGGGAGGGAAAGGACTATGGCTACACCTTC. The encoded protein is CASSLPGEGKDYGYTF.

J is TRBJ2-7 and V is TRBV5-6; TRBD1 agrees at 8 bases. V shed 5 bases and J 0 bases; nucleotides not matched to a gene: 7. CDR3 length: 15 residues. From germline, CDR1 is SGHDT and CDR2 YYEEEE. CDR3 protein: CASSPGQGFSYEQYF. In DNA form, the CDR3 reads TGTGCCAGCAGTCCCGGACAGGGTTTCTCCTACGAGCAGTACTTC.

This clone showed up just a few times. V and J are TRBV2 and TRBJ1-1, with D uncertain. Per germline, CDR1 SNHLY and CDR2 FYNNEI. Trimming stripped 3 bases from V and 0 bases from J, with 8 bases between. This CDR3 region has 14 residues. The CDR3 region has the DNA TGTGCCAGCAGTGATTTCCCAATGAACACTGAAGCTTTCTTT. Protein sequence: CASSDFPMNTEAFF.

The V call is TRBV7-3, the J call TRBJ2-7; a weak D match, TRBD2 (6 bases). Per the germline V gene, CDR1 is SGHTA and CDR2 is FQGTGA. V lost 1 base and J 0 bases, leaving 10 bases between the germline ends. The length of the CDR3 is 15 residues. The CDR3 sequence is CASSLRAGSSYEQYF. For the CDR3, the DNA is TGTGCCAGCAGCTTAAGGGCCGGGAGCTCCTACGAGCAGTACTTC.

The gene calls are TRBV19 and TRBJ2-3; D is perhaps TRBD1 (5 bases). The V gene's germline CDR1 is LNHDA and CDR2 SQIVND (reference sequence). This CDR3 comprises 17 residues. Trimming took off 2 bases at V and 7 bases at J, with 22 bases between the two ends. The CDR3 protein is CASSIIQVDLPRNTQYF. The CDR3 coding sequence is TGTGCCAGTAGTATAATACAGGTAGACTTACCGCGGAATACGCAGTATTTT.

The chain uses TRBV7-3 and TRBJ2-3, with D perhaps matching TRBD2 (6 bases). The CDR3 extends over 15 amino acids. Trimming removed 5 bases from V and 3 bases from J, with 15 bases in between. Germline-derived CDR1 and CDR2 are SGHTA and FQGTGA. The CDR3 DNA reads TGTGCCAGCAGCCCACTAGCATTGAGGACAGATACGCAGTATTTT. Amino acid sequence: CASSPLALRTDTQYF.

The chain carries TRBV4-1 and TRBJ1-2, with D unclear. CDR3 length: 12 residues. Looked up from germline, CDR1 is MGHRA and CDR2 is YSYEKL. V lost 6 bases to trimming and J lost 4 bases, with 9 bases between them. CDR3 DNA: TGCGCCAGCAGAAGCACGGGCTATGGCTACACCTTC. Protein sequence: CASRSTGYGYTF.

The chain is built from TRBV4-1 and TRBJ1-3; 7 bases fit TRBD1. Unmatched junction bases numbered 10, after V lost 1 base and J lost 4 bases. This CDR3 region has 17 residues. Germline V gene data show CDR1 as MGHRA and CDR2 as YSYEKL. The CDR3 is CASSQGRQGRQGNTIYF. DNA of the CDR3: TGCGCCAGCAGCCAAGGGAGACAGGGCCGGCAAGGAAACACCATATATTTT.

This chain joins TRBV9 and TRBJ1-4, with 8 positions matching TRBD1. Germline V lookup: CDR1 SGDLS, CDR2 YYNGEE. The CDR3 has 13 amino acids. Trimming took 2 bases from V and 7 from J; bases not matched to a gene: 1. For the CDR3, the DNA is TGTGCCAGCAGCGTCGGGACAGGTGAAAAACTGTTTTTT. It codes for CASSVGTGEKLFF.

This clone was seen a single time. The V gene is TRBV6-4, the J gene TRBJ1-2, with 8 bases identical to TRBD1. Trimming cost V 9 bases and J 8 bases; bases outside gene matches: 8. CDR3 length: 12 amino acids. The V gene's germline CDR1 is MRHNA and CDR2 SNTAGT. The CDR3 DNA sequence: TGTGCCAGGACGGGACAGGCAAGGGGCTACACCTTC. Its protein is CARTGQARGYTF.

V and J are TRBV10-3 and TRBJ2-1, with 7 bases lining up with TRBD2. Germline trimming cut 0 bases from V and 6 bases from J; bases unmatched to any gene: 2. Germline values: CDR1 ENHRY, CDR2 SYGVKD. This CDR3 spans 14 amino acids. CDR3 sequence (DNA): TGTGCCATCAGTGAGTCGGGGGGGGTCAATGAGCAGTTCTTC. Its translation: CAISESGGVNEQFF.

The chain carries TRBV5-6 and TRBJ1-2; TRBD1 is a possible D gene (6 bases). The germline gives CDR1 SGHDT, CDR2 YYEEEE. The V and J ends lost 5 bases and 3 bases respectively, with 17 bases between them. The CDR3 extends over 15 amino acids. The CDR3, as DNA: TGTGCCAGCAGACTAATACAGGGCTCCCACTATGGCTACACCTTC. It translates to CASRLIQGSHYGYTF.

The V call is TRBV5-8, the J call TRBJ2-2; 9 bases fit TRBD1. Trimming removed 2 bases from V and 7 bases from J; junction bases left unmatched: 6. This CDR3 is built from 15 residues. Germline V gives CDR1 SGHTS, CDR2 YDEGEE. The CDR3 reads CASSFTGGPDGELFF. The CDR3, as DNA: TGTGCCAGCAGCTTCACAGGGGGCCCGGACGGGGAGCTGTTTTTT.

The CDR3 DNA reads TGTGCCAGCAGCCAAGATCCAGGGGGCCTCTCTGGAAACACCATATATTTT. Protein product: CASSQDPGGLSGNTIYF. The chain recombines TRBV3-1 (or the pseudogene TRBV3-2) with TRBJ1-3, with 8 bases lining up with TRBD1. Germline V gene lookup returns CDR1 LGHDT and CDR2 YNNKEL (reference sequence). The CDR3 consists of 17 residues. V shed 0 bases, J shed 0 bases, and the junction held 4 bases outside the gene matches.

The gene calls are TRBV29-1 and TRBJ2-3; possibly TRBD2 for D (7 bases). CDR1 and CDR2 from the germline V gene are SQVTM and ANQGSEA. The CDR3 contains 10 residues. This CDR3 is CTGGADTQYF. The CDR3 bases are TGCACGGGGGGCGCAGATACGCAGTATTTT.

CDR3 coding DNA: TGTGCCAGCAGACCCAGACTTACAGGACCCTCCCTGTACTTC. Protein sequence: CASRPRLTGPSLYF. This chain links TRBV6-5 with TRBJ2-5; D possibly corresponds to TRBD1 (5 bases). The length of the CDR3 is 14 residues. Germline-derived CDR1 and CDR2 are MNHEY and SVGAGI. Trimming pared 6 bases from V and 13 bases from J, leaving 24 bases between.

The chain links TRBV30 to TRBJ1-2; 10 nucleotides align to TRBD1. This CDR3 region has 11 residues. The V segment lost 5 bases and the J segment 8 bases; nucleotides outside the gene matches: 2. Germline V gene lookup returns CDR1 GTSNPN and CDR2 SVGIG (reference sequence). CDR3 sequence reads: CAWDRGQGYTF. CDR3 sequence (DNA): TGTGCCTGGGACAGGGGGCAAGGCTACACCTTC.

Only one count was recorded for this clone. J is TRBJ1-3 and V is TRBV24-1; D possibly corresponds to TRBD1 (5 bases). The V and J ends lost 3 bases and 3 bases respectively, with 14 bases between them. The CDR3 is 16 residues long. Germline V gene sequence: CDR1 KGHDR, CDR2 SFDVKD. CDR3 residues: CATSDGLTGGGNTIYF. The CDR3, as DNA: TGTGCCACCAGTGATGGACTTACCGGGGGTGGAAACACCATATATTTT.

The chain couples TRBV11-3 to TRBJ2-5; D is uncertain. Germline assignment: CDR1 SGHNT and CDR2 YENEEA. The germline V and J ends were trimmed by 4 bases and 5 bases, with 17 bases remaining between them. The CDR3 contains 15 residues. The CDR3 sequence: CASSSSMDPRETQYF. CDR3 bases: TGTGCCAGCAGCTCCTCGATGGATCCGAGGGAGACCCAGTACTTC.

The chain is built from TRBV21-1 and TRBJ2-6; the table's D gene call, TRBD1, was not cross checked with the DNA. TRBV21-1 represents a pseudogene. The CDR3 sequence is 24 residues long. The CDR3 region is CASSICHGTEYFNHRRSGANVLTF. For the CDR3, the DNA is TGTGCCAGCAGCATCTGCCATGGGACAGAATATTTTAACCATAGGCGCTCTGGGGCCAACGTCCTGACTTTC.